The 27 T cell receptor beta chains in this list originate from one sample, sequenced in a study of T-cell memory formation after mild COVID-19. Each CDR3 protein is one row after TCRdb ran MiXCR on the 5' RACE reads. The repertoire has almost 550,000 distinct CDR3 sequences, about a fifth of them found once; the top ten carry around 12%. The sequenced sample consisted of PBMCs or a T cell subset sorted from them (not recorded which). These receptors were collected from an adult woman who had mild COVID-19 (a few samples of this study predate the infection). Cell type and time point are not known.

Written as DNA, the CDR3 is TGTGCCAGCAGCGTAGACAACAGGGGGTACGAGCAGTACTTC. Translation gives CASSVDNRGYEQYF. V gene TRBV9 combines with J gene TRBJ2-7, with 8 bases aligning to TRBD1. The CDR3 is made up of 14 amino acids. Looked up from germline, CDR1 is SGDLS and CDR2 is YYNGEE. J lost 4 bases, V lost 0 bases, and 3 bases had no gene match.

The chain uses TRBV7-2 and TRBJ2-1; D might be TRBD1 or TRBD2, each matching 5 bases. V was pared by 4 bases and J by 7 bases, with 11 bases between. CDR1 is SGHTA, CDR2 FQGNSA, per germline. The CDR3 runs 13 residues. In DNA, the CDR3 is TGTGCCAGCAGCTGGGGGAAGGGTAATGAGCAGTTCTTC. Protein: CASSWGKGNEQFF.

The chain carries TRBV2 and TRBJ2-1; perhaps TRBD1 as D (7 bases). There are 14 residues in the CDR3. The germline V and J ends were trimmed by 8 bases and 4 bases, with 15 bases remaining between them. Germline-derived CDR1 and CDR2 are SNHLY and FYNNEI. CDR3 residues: CASLKGAGYNEQFF. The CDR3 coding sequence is TGTGCCAGCCTAAAGGGGGCGGGATACAATGAGCAGTTCTTC.

The CDR3 here is CASSLSKLKITDTQYF. CDR3 nucleotides: TGTGCCAGCAGCTTATCAAAGCTAAAGATCACAGATACGCAGTATTTT. The rearrangement links TRBV7-6 to TRBJ2-3; D remains unclear. V lost 2 bases and J 2 bases, leaving 14 bases between the germline ends. The CDR3 contains 16 residues. In germline, CDR1 is SGHVS, CDR2 FNYEAQ.

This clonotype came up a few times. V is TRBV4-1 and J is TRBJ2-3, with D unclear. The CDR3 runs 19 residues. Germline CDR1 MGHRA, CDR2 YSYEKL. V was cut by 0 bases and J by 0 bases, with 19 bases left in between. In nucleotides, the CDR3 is TGCGCCAGCAGCCAAGATCCCTGGTTAGACACTAAGAGCACAGATACGCAGTATTTT. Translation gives CASSQDPWLDTKSTDTQYF.

In DNA, the CDR3 is TGTGCCAGTAGAAGGACAGAGAAACAGCCCCAGCATTTT. It specifies CASRRTEKQPQHF. This chain joins TRBV19 and TRBJ1-5; tentative D call: TRBD1 (6 bases). Germline V lookup: CDR1 LNHDA, CDR2 SQIVND (reference sequence). Trimming shortened V by 6 bases and J by 7 bases, and 13 bases separated the two germline ends. The CDR3 spans 13 residues.

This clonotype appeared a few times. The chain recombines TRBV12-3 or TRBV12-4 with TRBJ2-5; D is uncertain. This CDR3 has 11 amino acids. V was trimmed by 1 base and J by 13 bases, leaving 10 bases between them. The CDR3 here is CASSLGLEPYF. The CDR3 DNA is TGTGCCAGCAGTTTAGGGCTAGAACCGTACTTC.

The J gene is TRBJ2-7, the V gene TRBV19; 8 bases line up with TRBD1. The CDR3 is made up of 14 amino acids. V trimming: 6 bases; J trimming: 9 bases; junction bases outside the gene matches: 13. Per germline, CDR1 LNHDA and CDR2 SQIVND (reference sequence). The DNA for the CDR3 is TGTGCCAGTAGCCCAGGGGGCCCCCCGGACGCGCAGTACTTC. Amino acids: CASSPGGPPDAQYF.

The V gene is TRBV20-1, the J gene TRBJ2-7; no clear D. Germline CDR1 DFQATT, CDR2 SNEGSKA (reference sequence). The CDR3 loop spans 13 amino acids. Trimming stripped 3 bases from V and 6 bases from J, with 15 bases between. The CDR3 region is CSASGSIYGEQYF. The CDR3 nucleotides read TGCAGTGCTAGTGGTTCCATATATGGCGAGCAGTACTTC.

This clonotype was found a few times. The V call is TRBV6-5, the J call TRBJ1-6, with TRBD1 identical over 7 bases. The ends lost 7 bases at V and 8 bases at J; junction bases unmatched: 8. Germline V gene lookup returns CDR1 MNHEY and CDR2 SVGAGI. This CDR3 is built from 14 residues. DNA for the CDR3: TGTGCCAGCATTGTGAGACAGGGAGATTCACCCCTCCACTTT. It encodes CASIVRQGDSPLHF.

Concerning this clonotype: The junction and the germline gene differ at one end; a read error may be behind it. The CDR3 DNA sequence: TGTGCCAGCAGCTTGTACACCGGGACAGGGCAAGACTTT. Translated: CASSLYTGTGQDF. The J gene is TRBJ1-6, the V gene TRBV11-3, with 9 positions matching TRBD1. Germline V gives CDR1 SGHNT, CDR2 YENEEA. This CDR3 is 13 amino acids long.

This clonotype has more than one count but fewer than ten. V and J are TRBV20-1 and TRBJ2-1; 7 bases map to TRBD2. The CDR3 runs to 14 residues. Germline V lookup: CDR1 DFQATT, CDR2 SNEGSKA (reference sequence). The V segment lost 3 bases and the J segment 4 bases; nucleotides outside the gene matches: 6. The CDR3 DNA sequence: TGCAGTGCTAGTCGGGGGGAGATGTACAATGAGCAGTTCTTC. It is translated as CSASRGEMYNEQFF.

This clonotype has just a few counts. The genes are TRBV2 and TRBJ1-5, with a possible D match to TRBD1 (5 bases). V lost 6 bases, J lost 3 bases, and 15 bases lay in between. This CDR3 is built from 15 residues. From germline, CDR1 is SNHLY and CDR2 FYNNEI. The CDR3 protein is CASSTDSSFNQPQHF. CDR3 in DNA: TGTGCCAGCAGCACCGACAGTTCATTCAATCAGCCCCAGCATTTT.

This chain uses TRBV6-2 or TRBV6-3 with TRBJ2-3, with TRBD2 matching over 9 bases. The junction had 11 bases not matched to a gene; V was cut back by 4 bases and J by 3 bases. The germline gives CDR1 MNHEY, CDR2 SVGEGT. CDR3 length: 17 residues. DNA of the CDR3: TGTGCCAGCAGTTTCCCCCTAGTAGCGGGAGAAACAGATACGCAGTATTTT. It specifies CASSFPLVAGETDTQYF.

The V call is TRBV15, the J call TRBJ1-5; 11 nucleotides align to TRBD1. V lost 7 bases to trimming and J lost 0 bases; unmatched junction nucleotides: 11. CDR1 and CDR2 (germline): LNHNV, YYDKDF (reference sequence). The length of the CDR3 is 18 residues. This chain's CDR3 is CATTTGQGELYSNQPQHF. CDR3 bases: TGTGCCACCACCACGGGACAGGGGGAGTTGTATAGCAATCAGCCCCAGCATTTT.

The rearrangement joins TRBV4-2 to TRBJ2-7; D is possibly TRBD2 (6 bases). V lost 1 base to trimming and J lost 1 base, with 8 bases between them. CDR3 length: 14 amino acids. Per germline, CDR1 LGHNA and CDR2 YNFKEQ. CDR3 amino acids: CASSQVAGSYEQYF. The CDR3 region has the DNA TGTGCCAGCAGCCAAGTGGCGGGGTCCTACGAGCAGTACTTC.

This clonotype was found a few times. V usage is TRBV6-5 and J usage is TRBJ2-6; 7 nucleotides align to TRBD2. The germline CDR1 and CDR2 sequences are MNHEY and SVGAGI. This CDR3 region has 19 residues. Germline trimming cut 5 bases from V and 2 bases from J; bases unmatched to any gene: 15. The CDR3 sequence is CASSLTRAGERPGANVLTF. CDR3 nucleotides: TGTGCCAGCAGTCTAACTCGGGCGGGAGAAAGGCCTGGGGCCAACGTCCTGACTTTC.

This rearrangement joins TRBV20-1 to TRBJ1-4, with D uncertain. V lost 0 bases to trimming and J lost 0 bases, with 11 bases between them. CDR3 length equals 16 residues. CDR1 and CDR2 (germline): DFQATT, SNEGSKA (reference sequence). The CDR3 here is CSARDSPGTTNEKLFF. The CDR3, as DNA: TGCAGTGCTAGAGATTCCCCAGGTACAACTAATGAAAAACTGTTTTTT.

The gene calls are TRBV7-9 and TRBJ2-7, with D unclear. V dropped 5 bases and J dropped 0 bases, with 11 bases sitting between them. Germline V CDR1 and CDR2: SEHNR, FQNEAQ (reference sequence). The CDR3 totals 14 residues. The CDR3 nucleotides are TGTGCCAGCAGCCCCCTTCCCCGCTCCTACGAGCAGTACTTC. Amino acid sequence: CASSPLPRSYEQYF.

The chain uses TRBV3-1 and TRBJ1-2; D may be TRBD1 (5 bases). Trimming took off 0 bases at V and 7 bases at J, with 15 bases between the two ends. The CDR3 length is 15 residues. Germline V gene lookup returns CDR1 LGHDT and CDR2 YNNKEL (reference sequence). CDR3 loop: CASSQDRLGTIGYTF. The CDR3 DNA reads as TGTGCCAGCAGCCAAGATAGGCTCGGGACTATTGGCTACACCTTC.

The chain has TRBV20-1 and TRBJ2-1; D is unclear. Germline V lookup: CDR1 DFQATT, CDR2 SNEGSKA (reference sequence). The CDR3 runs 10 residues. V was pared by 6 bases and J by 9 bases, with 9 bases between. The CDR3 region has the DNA TGCAGTGCCCGTAGTGGTGAGCAGTTCTTC. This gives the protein CSARSGEQFF.

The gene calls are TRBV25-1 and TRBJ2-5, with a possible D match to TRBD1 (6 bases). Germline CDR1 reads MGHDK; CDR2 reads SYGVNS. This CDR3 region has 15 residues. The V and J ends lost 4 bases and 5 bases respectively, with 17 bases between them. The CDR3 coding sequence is TGTGCCAGCAGTGGGGACACGACAGCGCTTGAGACCCAGTACTTC. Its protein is CASSGDTTALETQYF.

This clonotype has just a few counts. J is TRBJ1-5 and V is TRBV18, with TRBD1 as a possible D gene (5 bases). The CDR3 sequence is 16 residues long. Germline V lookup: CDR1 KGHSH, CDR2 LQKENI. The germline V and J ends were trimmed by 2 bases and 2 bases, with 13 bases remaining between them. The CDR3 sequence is CASSPGAGNGNQPQHF. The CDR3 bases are TGTGCCAGCTCACCAGGAGCAGGGAACGGCAATCAGCCCCAGCATTTT.

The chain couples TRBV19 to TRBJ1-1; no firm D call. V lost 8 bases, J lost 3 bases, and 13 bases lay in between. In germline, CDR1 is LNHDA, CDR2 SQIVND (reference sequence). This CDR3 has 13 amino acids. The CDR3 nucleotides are TGTGCCAGTGGACTACTCGGGGACACTGAAGCTTTCTTT. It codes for CASGLLGDTEAFF. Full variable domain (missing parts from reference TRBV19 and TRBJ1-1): DGGITQSPKYLFRKEGQNVTLSCEQNLNHDAMYWYRQDPGQGLRLIYYSQIVNDFQKGDIAEGYSVSREKKESFPLTVTSAQKNPTAFYLCASGLLGDTEAFFGQGTRLTVV.

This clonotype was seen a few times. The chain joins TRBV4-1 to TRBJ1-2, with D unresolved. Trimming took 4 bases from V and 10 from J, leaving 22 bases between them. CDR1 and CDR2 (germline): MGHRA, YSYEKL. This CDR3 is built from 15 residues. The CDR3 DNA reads TGCGCCAGCAGCCCCGGGCAGTCGGACTCGAGCGACTACACCTTC. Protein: CASSPGQSDSSDYTF.

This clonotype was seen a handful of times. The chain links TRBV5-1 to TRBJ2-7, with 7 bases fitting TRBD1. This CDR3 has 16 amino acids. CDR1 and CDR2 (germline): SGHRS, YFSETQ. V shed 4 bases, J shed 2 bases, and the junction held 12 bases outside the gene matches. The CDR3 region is CASSGSVTGTAYEQYF. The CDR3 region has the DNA TGCGCCAGCAGCGGAAGCGTGACAGGGACAGCCTACGAGCAGTACTTC.

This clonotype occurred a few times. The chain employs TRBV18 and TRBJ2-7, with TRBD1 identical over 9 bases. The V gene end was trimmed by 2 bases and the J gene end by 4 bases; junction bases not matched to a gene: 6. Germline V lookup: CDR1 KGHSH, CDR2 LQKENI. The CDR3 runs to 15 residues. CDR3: CASSPAGQGGYEQYF. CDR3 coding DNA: TGTGCCAGCTCACCAGCGGGACAGGGAGGGTACGAGCAGTACTTC.